Reported below is one T cell receptor (beta chain). The antigen is undetermined. The sample is drawn from a study of vaccination and CD4 T cells after COVID-19. Trimming cost V 8 bases and J 5 bases; bases outside gene matches: 10. Germline V gene sequence: CDR1 SNHLY, CDR2 FYNNEI. The CDR3 spans 15 residues. Documented treatment: roughly 10-day PBMC culture with coronavirus spike peptide pools or control peptides (ViraFEST assay). The Oncomine TCR Beta short-read assay sequenced DNA from cultured CD4+ T cells. TCRdb reprocessed the PCR reads with MiXCR, giving one entry per CDR3 protein. The table lists some 20,000 distinct CDR3 sequences, just over 55% of them singletons.

This receptor was identified in a human donor who had recovered from COVID-19. The chain couples TRBV2 to TRBJ2-5; TRBD2 matches at 11 bases. The specimen was CD4+ T cells from blood, cultured in vitro. The chain's CDR3 is CASGLRSGGAETQYF. Here the CDR3 DNA reads TGTGCCAGCGGGCTGCGTAGCGGGGGGGCTGAGACCCAGTACTTC. Full variable domain (missing parts from reference TRBV2 and TRBJ2-5): EPEVTQTPSHQVTQMGQEVILRCVPISNHLYFYWYRQILGQKVEFLVSFYNNEISEKSEIFDDQFSVERPDGSNFTLKIRSTKLEDSAMYFCASGLRSGGAETQYFGPGTRLLVL.